The sequence of this T cell receptor beta chain was determined in a study of T cell responses to AZD1222 COVID-19 vaccine. On the study more broadly: Both about-4-week and about-12-week second-dose recipients were combined.

CDR3 length equals 12 residues. Germline assignment: CDR1 SGHNT and CDR2 YYREEE (reference sequence). The V end was cut by 2 bases, the J end by 3 bases, with 5 bases between. The repertoire was sequenced with immunoSEQ multiplex PCR; TCRdb's copy has only in-frame clones and lacks some. The data contain some 130,000 clones, approximately 90% of them singletons. With regard to this clone: Its antigen remains unidentified.

Study-level results: Nearly half of unique spike-specific TCRs reportedly avoided B.1.351 and B.1.1.7 mutated regions. Vaccine-associated CD4 TCRs spanned spike, dominant at 160-218 and 743-854. White British donors predominated, females outnumbered males, and clonal diversity was possibly underestimated.

This sequence was found in an adult in good health. The V gene is TRBV5-4, the J gene TRBJ2-5; D is undetermined. The material was peripheral blood, obtained on day 0 of AZD1222 vaccination. The CDR3 sequence: CASSFGEETQYF. Here the CDR3 DNA reads TGTGCCAGCAGCTTTGGGGAAGAGACCCAGTACTTC.